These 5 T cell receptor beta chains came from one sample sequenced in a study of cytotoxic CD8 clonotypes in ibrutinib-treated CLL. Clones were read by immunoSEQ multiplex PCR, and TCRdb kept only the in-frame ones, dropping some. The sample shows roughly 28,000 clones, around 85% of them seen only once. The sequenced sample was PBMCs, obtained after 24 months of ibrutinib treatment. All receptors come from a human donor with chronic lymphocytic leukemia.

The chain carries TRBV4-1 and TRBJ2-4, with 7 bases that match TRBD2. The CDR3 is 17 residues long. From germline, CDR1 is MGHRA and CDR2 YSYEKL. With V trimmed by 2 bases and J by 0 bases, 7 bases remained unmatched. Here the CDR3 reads CASSQFASGVAKNIQYF. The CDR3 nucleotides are TGCGCCAGCAGCCAATTCGCTAGCGGCGTAGCCAAAAACATTCAGTACTTC.

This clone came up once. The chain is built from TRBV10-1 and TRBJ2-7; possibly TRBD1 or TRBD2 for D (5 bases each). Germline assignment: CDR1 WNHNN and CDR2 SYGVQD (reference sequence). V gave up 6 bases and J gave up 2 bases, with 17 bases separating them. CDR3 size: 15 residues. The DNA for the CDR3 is TGCGCCAGCAGCACCCGCCGGGACGGACCCTACGAGCAGTACTTC. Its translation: CASSTRRDGPYEQYF.

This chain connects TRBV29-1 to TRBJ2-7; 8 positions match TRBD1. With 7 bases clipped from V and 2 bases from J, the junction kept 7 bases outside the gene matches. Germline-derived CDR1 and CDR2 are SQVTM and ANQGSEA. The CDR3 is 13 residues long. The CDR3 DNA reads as TGCAGCGCAGGGAACAGGGGGACCTACGAGCAGTACTTC. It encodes CSAGNRGTYEQYF.

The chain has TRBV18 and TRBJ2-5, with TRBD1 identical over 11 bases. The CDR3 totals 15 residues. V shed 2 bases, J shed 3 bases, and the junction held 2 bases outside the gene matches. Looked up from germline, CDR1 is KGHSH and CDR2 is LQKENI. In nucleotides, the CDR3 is TGTGCCAGCTCACCAGGGACAGGGGGAGAAGAGACCCAGTACTTC. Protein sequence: CASSPGTGGEETQYF.

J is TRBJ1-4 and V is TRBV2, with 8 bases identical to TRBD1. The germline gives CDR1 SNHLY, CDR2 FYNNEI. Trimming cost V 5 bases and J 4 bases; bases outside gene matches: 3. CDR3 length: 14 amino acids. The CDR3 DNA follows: TGTGCCAGCAGTTCACAGGGGGATAATGAAAAACTGTTTTTT. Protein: CASSSQGDNEKLFF.